Listed below are T cell receptor beta chains from one sample, sequenced in a study of T cells in tuberculosis. Using immunoSEQ multiplex PCR, the repertoire was profiled, and TCRdb retains in-frame clones only, with some absent. The sample consists of tens of thousands of clones, about 90% of them appearing once. The sequenced material came from PBMCs. All receptors come from a donor aged 10 to 29 with latent tuberculosis or without tuberculosis infection. Some clones in this sample may be carry-over from other donors' samples. Both conserved end residues are part of each CDR3. Fields, in order: clone size, V gene, J gene, D gene, CDR3 DNA, CDR3 protein. The D gene is left open where the match is weak. Rows may omit the clone size; those that give it use once, few, many or a size class.

.	TRBV11-2	TRBJ2-7	TRBD1	TGTGCCAGCAGGGTACAGGGGCCCTCCTACGAGCAGTACTTC	CASRVQGPSYEQYF
few	TRBV4-2	TRBJ1-2	TRBD1	TGTGCCAGCAGCCCACGGGGACAGCCTTACTATGGCTACACCTTC	CASSPRGQPYYGYTF
.	TRBV4-1	TRBJ2-1	.	TGCGCCAGCAGCCAAGAAACAGGGTGGGGCGAGCAGTTCTTC	CASSQETGWGEQFF
.	TRBV2	TRBJ2-1	.	TGTGCCCCGGGTTACAATGAGCAGTTCTTC	CAPGYNEQFF
.	TRBV4-1	TRBJ1-2	TRBD1	TGCGCCAGCAGCCGGTCGGTCACAGGGGGCCTTGATGGCTACACCTTC	CASSRSVTGGLDGYTF
.	TRBV11-2	TRBJ1-6	TRBD1	TGCCTTGCCGGGACAGGGCGATCACCCCTCCACTTT	CLAGTGRSPLHF
.	TRBV27	TRBJ2-5	.	TGTGCCAGCAGTTTATCATTCCCTCCAGTACAGGGCTCGAGGGAGACCCAGTACTTC	CASSLSFPPVQGSRETQYF
.	TRBV6-6	TRBJ1-5	.	TGTGCCAGCACTGAAAGGGGGCCCCAGCATTTT	CASTERGPQHF
.	TRBV5-1	TRBJ2-6	TRBD1	TGCGCCAGCAGCTCGGGACAGGGAAACTCTGGGGCCAACGTCCTGACTTTC	CASSSGQGNSGANVLTF
.	TRBV2	TRBJ1-2	TRBD1	TGTGCCAGCAGTGGGACAGGGATTTTTGGCTATGGCTACACCTTC	CASSGTGIFGYGYTF
.	TRBV2	TRBJ2-1	.	TGTGCCAGCAGTGCTGCGGGGTCGTACAATGAGCAGTTCTTC	CASSAAGSYNEQFF
.	TRBV15	TRBJ1-3	TRBD1	TGTGCCACCAGCAGAGAACAGGGGGGAGCGCGGAACACCATATATTTT	CATSREQGGARNTIYF
.	TRBV18	TRBJ2-1	TRBD2	TGTGCCAGCTCACGTAAAGCGGGAGAAAGCCCCTACAATGAGCAGTTCTTC	CASSRKAGESPYNEQFF
.	TRBV28	TRBJ2-2	.	TGTGCCAGCAGTTTAGAAGGGAGGCTGTTTTTT	CASSLEGRLFF
.	TRBV5-5	TRBJ2-6	TRBD1	TGTGCCAGCAGCCCACAGGGGGCGCGATATGGGGCCAACGTCCTGACTTTC	CASSPQGARYGANVLTF
.	TRBV27	TRBJ2-7	TRBD1	TGTGCCAGCAGTGCACAGGGGCACGAGCAGTACTTC	CASSAQGHEQYF
once	TRBV30	TRBJ2-7	TRBD2	TGTGCCTGGGGACCTAGCGGGGCCTACGAGCAGTACTTC	CAWGPSGAYEQYF
.	TRBV2	TRBJ1-6	.	TGTGCCAGCAACTTGGACAGCCGCGCCCTTTCACCCCTCCACTTT	CASNLDSRALSPLHF
.	TRBV13	TRBJ2-2	.	TGTGCCAGCAGTACTAGAAGTTTTACCGGGGAGCTGTTTTTT	CASSTRSFTGELFF
.	TRBV27	TRBJ2-1	.	TGTGCCAGCTCCTACCAGGACTCCTACAATGAGCAGTTCTTC	CASSYQDSYNEQFF
.	TRBV9	TRBJ2-6	.	TGTGCCAGCAGCGTAGCCGGCTCTGGGGCCAACGTCCTGACTTTC	CASSVAGSGANVLTF
.	TRBV2	TRBJ1-5	.	TGTGCCAGCAGTTGGGCTATACAGGCGTCGGCGCCCCAGCATTTT	CASSWAIQASAPQHF
.	TRBV6-4	TRBJ1-5	TRBD1	TGTGCCAGCAGTGGGGACAGGGTAAGAAATCAGCCCCAGCATTTT	CASSGDRVRNQPQHF
.	TRBV5-8	TRBJ1-5	.	TGTGCCACCCAGGGGAGCAATCAGCCCCAGCATTTT	CATQGSNQPQHF
.	TRBV9	TRBJ1-1	TRBD1	TGTGCCAGCAGCGCAGGACAGGGGTTGGGAACTGAAGCTTTCTTT	CASSAGQGLGTEAFF
.	TRBV12-5	TRBJ2-5	TRBD1	TGTGCTAGTGGTGTGGACAGGGGGGAGACCCAGTACTTC	CASGVDRGETQYF
.	TRBV18	TRBJ2-7	TRBD2	TGTGCCAGCTCACGCATAGCTAGCGGGGGTACCTACGAGCAGTACTTC	CASSRIASGGTYEQYF
.	TRBV25-1	TRBJ2-7	.	TGTGCCAGCAGTGTTACGGGGTCCGAGGATTACGAGCAGTACTTC	CASSVTGSEDYEQYF
.	TRBV11-2	TRBJ2-3	.	TGTGCCAGCACCGGAGAGGCTAGCGTAGTTCTAGATACGCAGTATTTT	CASTGEASVVLDTQYF
.	TRBV6-1	TRBJ1-6	.	TGTGCCAGCAGTGAATCGGAGGGTGGTTCACCCCTCCACTTT	CASSESEGGSPLHF
.	TRBV5-1	TRBJ1-1	.	TGCGCCAGCAGCTTGGCCGTCGGAGGCCCGGCTGAAGCTTTCTTT	CASSLAVGGPAEAFF